The sequence of this TCR beta chain was determined in a study of blood T cells in healthy people across ages. Study-level results: Age brought a roughly linear fall in TCR beta diversity measured per million T cells. More naive CD4+ cells and higher diversity were found in long-lived than in aged donors.

The people who gave samples were healthy Caucasians from Russia, aged about 6 to 95. Extraction yielded at least 6 micrograms of total RNA per sample. This clonotype showed up just a few times. The antigen remains undetermined. The authors ran a second PCR of 7 to 11 cycles using a sample-barcoded 5' primer and a J-beta primer mix. A single record per CDR3 protein comes from TCRdb applying MiXCR to the 5' RACE reads. The sample contains 550,000 to 650,000 distinct CDR3 sequences, less than 35% of which appear only once. The sequence was obtained from a woman of 80 years or more in good health. Specimen: blood.

CDR3 sequence reads: CASSQGRGGRDTQYF. Here the CDR3 DNA reads TGCGCCAGCAGCCAAGGGCGGGGGGGCCGGGATACGCAGTATTTT. The V and J genes are TRBV4-3 and TRBJ2-3; TRBD2 agrees at 9 bases. CDR1 is LGHNA and CDR2 is YSLEER in the germline V gene. The V segment lost 1 base and the J segment 6 bases; nucleotides outside the gene matches: 5. The CDR3 runs 15 residues.